This TCR beta chain was profiled in a study of blood T cell repertoires in COVID-19. The germline V gene has CDR1 MNHEY and CDR2 SVGAGI. The V and J ends lost 6 bases and 9 bases respectively, with 12 bases between them. There are 13 residues in the CDR3. In the authors' workflow: It was from reference gene primer amplification that nucleated cell counts were estimated. Produced via immunoSEQ multiplex PCR; TCRdb's table is partial and in-frame only. That table furnishes V, J and clone size, whereas the DNA furnished D and trimming. The table shows about 110,000 clones, with over 70% occurring only once. This clone was found a few times.

This rearrangement joins TRBV6-5 to TRBJ1-6, with D perhaps matching TRBD1 (6 bases). The sample was peripheral blood. This TCR came from a woman aged 45-60 years with acute or convalescent COVID-19. CDR3 loop: CASRGDKTSPLHF. CDR3 in DNA: TGTGCCAGCAGAGGGGACAAGACTTCACCCCTCCACTTT.